Listed below are T cell receptor beta chains from one sample, sequenced in a study of blood T cell repertoires in COVID-19. Profiled with immunoSEQ multiplex PCR; TCRdb holds only in-frame clones, not every one. This sample has about 82,000 clones, with roughly 78% found just once. Source material: peripheral blood. The receptors were sampled from a man in his fifties or sixties with COVID-19, enrolled during active disease. CDR3s include the opening cysteine and the closing phenylalanine or tryptophan. D genes are given only for firm matches. Clone sizes are given selectively: once, few, many, or a class where the clone is expanded.

abundance	d_gene	j_gene	v_gene	CDR3nt	CDR3aa
NA	TRBD1	TRBJ1-1	TRBV7-6	TGTGCCAGCAGCTCCGGGACAGGGGGGTACACTGAAGCTTTCTTT	CASSSGTGGYTEAFF
few	NA	TRBJ1-1	TRBV19	TGTGCCAGTAGGCGGAATGAGATGAACACTGAAGCTTTCTTT	CASRRNEMNTEAFF
many	TRBD1	TRBJ1-2	TRBV6-2/TRBV6-3	TGTGCCAGCAGTACAGGGGGCACCAGGGATGGCTACACCTTC	CASSTGGTRDGYTF
few	TRBD1	TRBJ2-7	TRBV5-1	TGCGCCAGCAGCCCGGACAGGGCCACCTCCTACGAGCAGTACTTC	CASSPDRATSYEQYF
NA	TRBD2	TRBJ2-2	TRBV2	TGTGCCAGCAAGGGACCCCACGGCAGGGGTGGCGGGAGGGCCTCCGGGGAGCTGTTTTTT	CASKGPHGRGGGRASGELFF
NA	TRBD1	TRBJ1-2	TRBV5-4	TGTGCCAGCAGCTTAGGGACAGGGCGGGGTGGCTACACCTTC	CASSLGTGRGGYTF
NA	NA	TRBJ1-4	TRBV19	TGTGCCAGTAGTGCGCAAACCCTCCACAGGGAGGGCGAAAAACTGTTTTTT	CASSAQTLHREGEKLFF
NA	NA	TRBJ2-5	TRBV2	TGTGCCAGCAGTGTATTCGGAGAGACCCAGTACTTC	CASSVFGETQYF
NA	TRBD2	TRBJ2-1	TRBV7-6	TGTGCCAGCAGCTTAGGACTAGCGGGAGGCAATGAGCAGTTCTTC	CASSLGLAGGNEQFF
NA	NA	TRBJ1-3	TRBV5-4	TGTGCCAGCAGCCAGCAGGGAGGCGAAGGAAACACCATATATTTT	CASSQQGGEGNTIYF
NA	TRBD2	TRBJ2-1	TRBV6-5	TGTGCCAGCAGTTTAAGACTAGCGGGGTACAATGAGCAGTTCTTC	CASSLRLAGYNEQFF
once	NA	TRBJ1-4	TRBV5-6	TGTGCCAGCAGCTTGTGGCACACAACTAATGAAAAACTGTTTTTT	CASSLWHTTNEKLFF
few	TRBD1	TRBJ2-3	TRBV18	TGTGCCAGCTCACCGGGACAGACAGATACGCAGTATTTT	CASSPGQTDTQYF
NA	TRBD2	TRBJ2-2	TRBV5-1	TGCGCCAGCAGCTCACCTGTAGCGGGTGATACCGGGGAGCTGTTTTTT	CASSSPVAGDTGELFF
once	TRBD1	TRBJ2-7	TRBV5-5	TGTGCCAGCAGCTTGGGGGCCACAGGGGGCGTCACCTACGAGCAGTACTTC	CASSLGATGGVTYEQYF
NA	TRBD2	TRBJ2-7	TRBV7-2	TGTGCCAGCAGCCCTAGCGGGACCTCCTACGAGCAGTACTTC	CASSPSGTSYEQYF